The 21 T cell receptor beta chains listed next were all sequenced from one sample in a study of T cells after posttransplantation cyclophosphamide. Sequencing used immunoSEQ multiplex PCR; TCRdb keeps in-frame clones, though not all of them. The sample records some 54,000 clones, 94% being singletons. Sequenced: PBMCs. These TCRs come from a young woman in good health and a related stem cell transplant donor.

The chain recombines TRBV30 with TRBJ2-7; D is unclear. From germline, CDR1 is GTSNPN and CDR2 SVGIG (reference sequence). V gave up 3 bases and J gave up 3 bases, with 15 bases separating them. This CDR3 is built from 14 residues. The CDR3 nucleotides read TGTGCCTGGAGCGCCCCGGAATACAGCTACGAGCAGTACTTC. This sequence encodes CAWSAPEYSYEQYF.

The V and J genes are TRBV4-3 and TRBJ2-2, with TRBD1 identical over 7 bases. Germline CDR1 is LGHNA and CDR2 is YSLEER. The CDR3 runs to 17 residues. The ends lost 2 bases at V and 5 bases at J; junction bases unmatched: 11. The CDR3, as DNA: TGCGCCAGCAGCCAACTCCCAGGGGGACAAGGGACCGGGGAGCTGTTTTTT. This translates into CASSQLPGGQGTGELFF.

The chain employs TRBV5-1 and TRBJ1-4; TRBD1 is a possible D gene (6 bases). Trimming took off 4 bases at V and 1 base at J, with 11 bases between the two ends. Germline V gene lookup returns CDR1 SGHRS and CDR2 YFSETQ. CDR3 length: 15 residues. The CDR3 coding sequence is TGCGCCAGCAGCCTCCTACAGGGAACTAATGAAAAACTGTTTTTT. It translates to CASSLLQGTNEKLFF.

The chain combines TRBV5-1 with TRBJ2-3, with D perhaps TRBD1 (6 bases). The CDR3 runs 14 residues. From germline, CDR1 is SGHRS and CDR2 YFSETQ. V was trimmed by 3 bases and J by 2 bases, leaving 10 bases between them. This CDR3 is CASSSQGLTDTQYF. The CDR3 coding sequence is TGCGCCAGCAGCTCACAGGGCCTCACAGATACGCAGTATTTT.

CDR3 DNA sequence: TGTGCCACCAGCAGAGATCGGGAAGATGGCTACACCTTC. Protein sequence: CATSRDREDGYTF. This chain links TRBV15 with TRBJ1-2; D call uncertain. There are 13 residues in the CDR3. Per the germline V gene, CDR1 is LNHNV and CDR2 is YYDKDF (reference sequence). Trimming cost V 0 bases and J 6 bases, with 8 bases left between them.

The rearrangement links TRBV28 to TRBJ1-5, with D unclear. CDR1 MDHEN and CDR2 SYDVKM come from the germline V gene. The CDR3 has 15 amino acids. Trimming cost V 3 bases and J 4 bases, with 13 bases left between them. Here the CDR3 reads CASSFSPRGNQPQHF. CDR3 DNA: TGTGCCAGCAGTTTTTCCCCCCGCGGAAATCAGCCCCAGCATTTT.

The J gene is TRBJ1-1, the V gene TRBV6-6; 9 bases fit TRBD1. This CDR3 is 13 amino acids long. V dropped 8 bases and J dropped 7; count of bases not matched to a gene: 8. The V gene's germline CDR1 is MNHNY and CDR2 SVGAGI (reference sequence). The CDR3 protein is CASAQQGAVEAFF. CDR3 DNA sequence: TGTGCCAGCGCCCAACAGGGGGCTGTTGAAGCTTTCTTT.

V gene TRBV19 combines with J gene TRBJ2-5, with 9 bases aligning to TRBD1. The J call may not be correct, given that the DNA end is closer to TRBJ2-7. Germline V gene data show CDR1 as LNHDA and CDR2 as SQIVND (reference sequence). The CDR3 contains 14 residues. The CDR3 reads CASSTQTGGYEQYF. The CDR3 DNA sequence: TGTGCCAGTAGTACCCAGACAGGGGGCTACGAGCAGTACTTC.

This clone was found once. V gene TRBV6-5 combines with J gene TRBJ1-3; no firm D call. The CDR3 is 14 residues long. Germline V lookup: CDR1 MNHEY, CDR2 SVGAGI. V dropped 6 bases and J dropped 0 bases, with 9 bases sitting between them. CDR3 sequence: CASRSGFSGNTIYF. Here the CDR3 DNA reads TGTGCCAGCAGATCGGGGTTCTCTGGAAACACCATATATTTT.

The chain carries TRBV25-1 and TRBJ2-7; TRBD2 is a possible D gene (5 bases). Trimming took off 5 bases at V and 4 bases at J, with 6 bases between the two ends. Germline-derived CDR1 and CDR2 are MGHDK and SYGVNS. This CDR3 contains 11 residues. The CDR3 bases are TGTGCCAGCAGTCGGGGATACGAGCAGTACTTC. This sequence encodes CASSRGYEQYF.

The V call is TRBV25-1, the J call TRBJ1-2; D call uncertain. CDR1 is MGHDK and CDR2 is SYGVNS in the germline V gene. The CDR3 has 13 residues. V was trimmed by 5 bases and J by 6 bases, leaving 13 bases between them. Written as DNA, the CDR3 is TGTGCCAGCAGTCGGTCCGGGAACCATGGCTACACCTTC. Encoded protein: CASSRSGNHGYTF.

The gene calls are TRBV18 and TRBJ1-1, with D perhaps TRBD1 (5 bases). Trimming pared 3 bases from V and 0 bases from J, leaving 8 bases between. The CDR3 covers 14 residues. Germline CDR1 is KGHSH and CDR2 is LQKENI. The DNA for the CDR3 is TGTGCCAGCTCACCGACAGCTTTGAACACTGAAGCTTTCTTT. Its translation: CASSPTALNTEAFF.

This clone was observed a handful of times. The chain combines TRBV10-1 with TRBJ2-5; D call uncertain. The CDR3 loop spans 14 amino acids. Germline-derived CDR1 and CDR2 are WNHNN and SYGVQD (reference sequence). Trimming stripped 3 bases from V and 3 bases from J, with 11 bases between. The CDR3 nucleotides read TGCGCCAGCAGTGACCCCAACAGAGAAGAGACCCAGTACTTC. Encoded protein: CASSDPNREETQYF.

The chain combines TRBV2 with TRBJ2-5; 10 bases match TRBD2. The V gene end was trimmed by 4 bases and the J gene end by 1 base; junction bases not matched to a gene: 3. CDR1 is SNHLY, CDR2 FYNNEI, per germline. The CDR3 is 15 amino acids. CDR3 sequence (DNA): TGTGCCAGCAGTGGGACTAGCGGAATCCAAGAGACCCAGTACTTC. Translated, it gives CASSGTSGIQETQYF.

The J gene is TRBJ1-2, the V gene TRBV5-1; TRBD1 matches 8 bases. With 2 bases clipped from V and 3 bases from J, the junction kept 3 bases outside the gene matches. CDR3 length equals 14 residues. From germline, CDR1 is SGHRS and CDR2 YFSETQ. For the CDR3, the DNA is TGCGCCAGCAGCTTACAGGGGGGGGACTATGGCTACACCTTC. This gives the protein CASSLQGGDYGYTF.

The genes are TRBV9 and TRBJ1-4, with D perhaps TRBD1 (5 bases). The CDR3 has 16 residues. V lost 0 bases, J lost 0 bases, and 9 bases lay in between. CDR1 and CDR2 from the germline V gene are SGDLS and YYNGEE. CDR3 sequence: CASSVGQIATNEKLFF. The CDR3 DNA is TGTGCCAGCAGCGTAGGACAGATAGCAACTAATGAAAAACTGTTTTTT.

This clone was found once. The CDR3 region has the DNA TGTGCCAGCAGTCCCGGGACAGGGACCGAAGCTTTCTTT. Its protein is CASSPGTGTEAFF. The V gene is TRBV28, the J gene TRBJ1-1; the match to TRBD1 covers 9 bases. Germline V lookup: CDR1 MDHEN, CDR2 SYDVKM. CDR3 size: 13 residues. V was pared by 5 bases and J by 8 bases, with 6 bases of the junction left unmatched.

The chain combines TRBV10-3 with TRBJ2-7, with 8 bases identical to TRBD1. V shed 1 base, J shed 3 bases, and the junction held 5 bases outside the gene matches. Germline CDR1 is ENHRY and CDR2 is SYGVKD. This CDR3 has 15 residues. CDR3 nucleotides: TGTGCCATCAGTGAGTTGGGACAGGCGTTCTACGAGCAGTACTTC. As protein: CAISELGQAFYEQYF.

This chain uses TRBV5-8 with TRBJ2-7; 7 bases are a match to TRBD1. With V trimmed by 3 bases and J by 4 bases, 4 bases remained unmatched. Germline CDR1 is SGHTS and CDR2 is YDEGEE. CDR3 length: 13 amino acids. The CDR3 loop reads CASSSTTGYEQYF. The DNA for the CDR3 is TGTGCCAGCAGCTCGACGACAGGGTACGAGCAGTACTTC.

The gene calls are TRBV6-5 and TRBJ2-1, with TRBD2 matching 12 bases. The V and J ends lost 6 bases and 4 bases, in that order; junction bases with no gene match: 4. The length of the CDR3 is 15 residues. The germline CDR1 and CDR2 sequences are MNHEY and SVGAGI. The CDR3 region has the DNA TGTGCCAGCAGGCATACTAGCGGGGGGTACAATGAGCAGTTCTTC. This translates into CASRHTSGGYNEQFF.

The V call is TRBV4-1, the J call TRBJ2-7; D is possibly TRBD2 (6 bases). Germline values: CDR1 MGHRA, CDR2 YSYEKL. The V end was cut by 0 bases, the J end by 4 bases, with 13 bases between. The CDR3 is 15 amino acids. CDR3 loop: CASSQDEQAGYEQYF. The CDR3 region has the DNA TGCGCCAGCAGCCAAGATGAACAGGCGGGGTACGAGCAGTACTTC.